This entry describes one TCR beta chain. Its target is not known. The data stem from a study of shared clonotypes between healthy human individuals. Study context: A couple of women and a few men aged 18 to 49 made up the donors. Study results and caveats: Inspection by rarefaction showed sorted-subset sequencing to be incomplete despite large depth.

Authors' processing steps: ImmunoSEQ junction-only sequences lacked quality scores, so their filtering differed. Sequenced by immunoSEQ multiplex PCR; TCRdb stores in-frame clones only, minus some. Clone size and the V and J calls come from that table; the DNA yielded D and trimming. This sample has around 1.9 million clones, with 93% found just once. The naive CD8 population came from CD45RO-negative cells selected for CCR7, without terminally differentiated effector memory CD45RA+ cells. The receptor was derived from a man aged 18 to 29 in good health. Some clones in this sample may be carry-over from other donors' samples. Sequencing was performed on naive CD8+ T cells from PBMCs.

The CDR3 loop is CASSITSGIYNEQFF. In DNA form, the CDR3 reads TGTGCCAGTAGTATCACTAGCGGAATCTACAATGAGCAGTTCTTC. The chain couples TRBV19 to TRBJ2-1; TRBD2 agrees at 8 bases. Per the germline V gene, CDR1 is LNHDA and CDR2 is SQIVND (reference sequence). V was clipped by 3 bases and J by 3 bases; unmatched bases: 4. The CDR3 totals 15 residues.